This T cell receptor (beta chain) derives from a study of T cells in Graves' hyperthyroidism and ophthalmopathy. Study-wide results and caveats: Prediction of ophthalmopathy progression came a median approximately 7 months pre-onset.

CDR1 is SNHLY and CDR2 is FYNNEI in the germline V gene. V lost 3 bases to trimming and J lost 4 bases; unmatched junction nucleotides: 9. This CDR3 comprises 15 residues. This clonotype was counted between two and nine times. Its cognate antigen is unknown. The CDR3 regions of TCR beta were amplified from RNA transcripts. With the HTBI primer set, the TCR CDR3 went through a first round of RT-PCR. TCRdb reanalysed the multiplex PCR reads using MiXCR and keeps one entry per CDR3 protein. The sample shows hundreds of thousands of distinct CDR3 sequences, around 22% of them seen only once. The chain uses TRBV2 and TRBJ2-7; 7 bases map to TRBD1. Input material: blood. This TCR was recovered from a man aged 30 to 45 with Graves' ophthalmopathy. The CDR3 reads CASSDPGQHSYEQYF. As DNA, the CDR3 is TGTGCCAGCAGTGACCCGGGACAGCATTCTTACGAGCAGTACTTC.